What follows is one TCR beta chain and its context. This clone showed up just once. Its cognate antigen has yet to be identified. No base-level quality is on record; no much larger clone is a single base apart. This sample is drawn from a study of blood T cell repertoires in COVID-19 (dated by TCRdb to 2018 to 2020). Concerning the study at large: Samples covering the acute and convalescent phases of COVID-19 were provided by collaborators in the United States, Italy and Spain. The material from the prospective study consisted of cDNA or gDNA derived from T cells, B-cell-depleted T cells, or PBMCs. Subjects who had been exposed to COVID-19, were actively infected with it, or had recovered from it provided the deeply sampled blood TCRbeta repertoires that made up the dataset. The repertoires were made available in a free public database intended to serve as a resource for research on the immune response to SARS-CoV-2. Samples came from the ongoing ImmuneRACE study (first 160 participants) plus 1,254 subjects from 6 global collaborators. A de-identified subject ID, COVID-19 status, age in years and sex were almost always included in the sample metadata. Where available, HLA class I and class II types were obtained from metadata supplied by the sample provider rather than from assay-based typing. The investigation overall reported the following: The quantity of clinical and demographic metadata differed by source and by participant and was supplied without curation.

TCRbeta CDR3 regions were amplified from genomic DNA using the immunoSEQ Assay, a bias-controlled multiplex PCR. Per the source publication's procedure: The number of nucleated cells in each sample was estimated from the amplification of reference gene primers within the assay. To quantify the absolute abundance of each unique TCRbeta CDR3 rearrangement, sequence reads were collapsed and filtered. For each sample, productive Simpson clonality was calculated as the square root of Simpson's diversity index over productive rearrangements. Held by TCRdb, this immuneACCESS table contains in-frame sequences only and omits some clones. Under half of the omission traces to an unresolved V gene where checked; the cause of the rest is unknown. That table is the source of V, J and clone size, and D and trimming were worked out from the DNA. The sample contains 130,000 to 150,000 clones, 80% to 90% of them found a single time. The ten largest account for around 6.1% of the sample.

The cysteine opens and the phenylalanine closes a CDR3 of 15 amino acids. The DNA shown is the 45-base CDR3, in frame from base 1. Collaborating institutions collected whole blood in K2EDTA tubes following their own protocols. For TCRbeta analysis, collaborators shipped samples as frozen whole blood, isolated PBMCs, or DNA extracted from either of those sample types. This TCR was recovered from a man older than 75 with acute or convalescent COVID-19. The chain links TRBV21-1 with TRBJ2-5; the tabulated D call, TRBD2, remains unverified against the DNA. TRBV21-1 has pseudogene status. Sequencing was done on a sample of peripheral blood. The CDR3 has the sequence CASSNPLGRAETQYF. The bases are TGTGCCAGCAGCAATCCCCTCGGGAGGGCAGAGACCCAGTACTTC.